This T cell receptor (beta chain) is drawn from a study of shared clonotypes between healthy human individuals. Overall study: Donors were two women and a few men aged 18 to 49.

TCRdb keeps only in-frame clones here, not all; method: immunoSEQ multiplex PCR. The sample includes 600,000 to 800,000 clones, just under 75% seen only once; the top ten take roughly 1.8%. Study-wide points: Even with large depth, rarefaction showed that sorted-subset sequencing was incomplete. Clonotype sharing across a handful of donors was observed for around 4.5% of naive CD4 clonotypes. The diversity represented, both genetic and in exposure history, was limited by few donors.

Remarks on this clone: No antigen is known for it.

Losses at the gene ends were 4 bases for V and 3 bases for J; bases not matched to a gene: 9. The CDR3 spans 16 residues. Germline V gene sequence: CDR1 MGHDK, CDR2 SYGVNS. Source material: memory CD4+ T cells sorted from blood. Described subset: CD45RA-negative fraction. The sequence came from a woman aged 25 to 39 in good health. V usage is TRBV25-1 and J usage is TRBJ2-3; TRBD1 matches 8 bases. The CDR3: CASSVTGQGSTDTQYF. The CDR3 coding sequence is TGTGCCAGCAGTGTTACTGGACAGGGAAGTACAGATACGCAGTATTTT.